This passage covers 20 T cell receptor beta chains from one sample sequenced in a study of molecular identifiers for immune sequencing clone quantification (dated by TCRdb to about 2018). The library was produced with PCR. Sequenced on a NextSeq 500. In-frame beta chains were kept once TCRdb had trimmed the public reads at Q25 with fastp and called clones with MiXCR. Rows with a matching CDR3 protein are joined into one entry that keeps the most common DNA and genes. The sample records about 53,000 distinct CDR3 sequences, just over 35% of which are singletons. 3.5% to 4% of the sample lies in the top ten. Material for sequencing was naive CD8+ T cells from blood, with Jurkat cell RNA spiked in. Per the publication, the cell subset or site label means: FACS-sorted CD8+CD4-CCR7+CD45RA+ naive T cells. The receptor set was obtained from a human donor in good health. Some libraries in this study had Jurkat cell RNA spiked in.

V is TRBV20-1 and J is TRBJ2-3; D is possibly TRBD1 (5 bases). The CDR3 spans 16 residues. CDR1 and CDR2 (germline): DFQATT, SNEGSKA (reference sequence). Deletions cut 6 bases from V and 6 bases from J, with 25 bases between. CDR3 bases: TGCAGTGCCCGCGGCATGGCAAGCAAGGACACGGATACGCAGTATTTT. This gives the protein CSARGMASKDTDTQYF.

V is TRBV20-1 and J is TRBJ1-1; TRBD1 is a possible D gene (5 bases). This CDR3 is 15 amino acids long. Trimming shortened V by 0 bases and J by 7 bases, and 18 bases separated the two germline ends. Germline V CDR1 and CDR2: DFQATT, SNEGSKA (reference sequence). The CDR3 sequence: CSARDLGDSGVEAFF. CDR3 in DNA: TGCAGTGCTAGAGATCTCGGAGACAGTGGAGTTGAAGCTTTCTTT.

The table lists this clonotype with a few counts. The genes are TRBV28 and TRBJ2-7; TRBD1 might be the D (5 bases). The CDR3 totals 14 residues. Germline V CDR1 and CDR2: MDHEN, SYDVKM. Trimming stripped 6 bases from V and 3 bases from J, with 15 bases between. The CDR3 DNA is TGTGCCAGCAGGGTGACAGAAACCCACTACGAGCAGTACTTC. It translates to CASRVTETHYEQYF.

The gene calls are TRBV7-9 and TRBJ2-2, with 8 bases fitting TRBD2. This CDR3 has 18 amino acids. CDR1 and CDR2 from the germline V gene are SEHNR and FQNEAQ (reference sequence). With 2 bases clipped from V and 0 bases from J, the junction kept 8 bases outside the gene matches. The CDR3 sequence is CASSLFPGGSTNTGELFF. CDR3 DNA sequence: TGTGCCAGCAGCTTATTCCCGGGGGGGTCTACGAACACCGGGGAGCTGTTTTTT. The full variable domain, rest sourced from reference TRBV7-9 and TRBJ2-2, is DTGVSQNPRHKITKRGQNVTFRCDPISEHNRLYWYRQTLGQGPEFLTYFQNEAQLEKSRLLSDRFSAERPKGSFSTLEIQRTEQGDSAMYLCASSLFPGGSTNTGELFFGEGSRLTVL.

For this clonotype: An end of the junction does not agree with germline; a read error may underlie this. V gene TRBV4-3 combines with J gene TRBJ2-1, with TRBD2 matching over 11 bases. The CDR3 loop spans 18 amino acids. CDR1 and CDR2 from the germline V gene are LGHNA and YSLEER. The CDR3 sequence is CASSQDPTSGATYKEQFF. Written as DNA, the CDR3 is TGCGCCAGCAGCCAAGATCCGACTAGCGGGGCAACCTACAAAGAGCAGTTCTTC.

Note on this clonotype: This could be a read error, since a much larger clone is one nucleotide away. The rearrangement uses TRBV7-6 and TRBJ2-3; D is ambiguous. The CDR3 loop spans 14 amino acids. Looked up from germline, CDR1 is SGHVS and CDR2 is FNYEAQ. V shed 5 bases and J shed 0 bases, with 9 bases lying between them. CDR3: CASSLKGSTDTQYF. The CDR3 DNA reads as TGTGCCAGCAGCCTAAAAGGAAGCACAGATACGCAGTATTTT.

Note on this clonotype: A read error is possible here, since a much larger clone lies one base away. The rearrangement links TRBV20-1 to TRBJ2-5; D is possibly TRBD1 or TRBD2 (5 bases each). In germline, CDR1 is DFQATT, CDR2 SNEGSKA (reference sequence). This CDR3 is built from 17 residues. The CDR3 region has the DNA TGCAGTACTAGTGCCTCCCTAGTATTGAGGGGCCAAGAGACCCAGTACTTC. Translated: CSTSASLVLRGQETQYF.

A remark on this clonotype: A much larger clone differs from this one at a single base, so this may be a read error. The chain employs TRBV6-5 and TRBJ2-7; 9 bases are a match to TRBD1. Germline V gene lookup returns CDR1 MNHEY and CDR2 SVGAGI. This CDR3 region has 15 residues. The CDR3: CASRYSGTGRDEQYF. CDR3 coding DNA: TGTGCCAGCAGATACTCCGGGACAGGGCGGGACGAGCAGTACTTC.

This clonotype turned up a few times. The J gene is TRBJ2-2, the V gene TRBV20-1; D might be TRBD1 or TRBD2, each matching 5 bases. The CDR3 has 16 residues. The V end was cut by 5 bases, the J end by 5 bases, with 21 bases between. Germline V lookup: CDR1 DFQATT, CDR2 SNEGSKA (reference sequence). The CDR3 sequence is CSAPTFGTSGTGELFF. The CDR3 bases are TGCAGTGCTCCGACCTTCGGGACCTCCGGAACCGGGGAGCTGTTTTTT.

The CDR3 here is CSASYREETQYF. The CDR3 DNA follows: TGCAGTGCTAGTTATAGGGAAGAGACCCAGTACTTC. The chain joins TRBV20-1 to TRBJ2-5; D not certain. Germline V gene sequence: CDR1 DFQATT, CDR2 SNEGSKA (reference sequence). The CDR3 extends over 12 amino acids. The V and J ends lost 3 bases and 3 bases respectively, with 8 bases between them.

Details on this clonotype: A clone one base away is much larger, so this may be a read error. The chain recombines TRBV6-5 with TRBJ2-7; 8 bases are shared with TRBD1. This CDR3 spans 11 amino acids. The trim removed 9 bases at V and 6 bases at J, leaving 4 bases unmatched. Germline loops: CDR1 MNHEY, CDR2 SVGAGI. The CDR3 spells CARLQGAEQYF. The CDR3 DNA is TGTGCCAGATTGCAGGGGGCCGAGCAGTACTTC.

In this sample, this clonotype turned up a few times. The chain employs TRBV7-8 and TRBJ1-4, with D hard to call. This CDR3 region has 13 residues. Germline CDR1 reads SGHVS; CDR2 reads FQNEAQ. Trimming took 5 bases from V and 5 from J, leaving 9 bases between them. The CDR3, as DNA: TGTGCCAGCAGCCTCTTGGAGAATGAAAAACTGTTTTTT. It yields the protein CASSLLENEKLFF.

There are many counts of this clonotype. This chain joins TRBV13 and TRBJ2-7; 13 nucleotides align to TRBD2. Trimming took 4 bases from V and 6 from J; bases not matched to a gene: 6. The germline gives CDR1 PRHDT, CDR2 FYEKMQ (reference sequence). The length of the CDR3 is 15 residues. The CDR3 coding sequence is TGTGCCAGCAGCTCCGGACTAGCGGGAGTAGGCGAGCAGTACTTC. This gives the protein CASSSGLAGVGEQYF.

This clonotype came up many times. The chain links TRBV6-2 or TRBV6-3 to TRBJ1-1; D ambiguous. In germline, CDR1 is MNHEY, CDR2 SVGEGT. The CDR3 is 14 amino acids. Between the trimmed V and J ends, which lost 5 bases and 5 bases, there was a span of 15 bases. The CDR3, as DNA: TGTGCCAGCAGTGATGAAATACACGGGACTGAAGCTTTCTTT. Residues: CASSDEIHGTEAFF.

The chain recombines TRBV12-3 or TRBV12-4 with TRBJ2-7; D is unresolved. V lost 0 bases and J 3 bases, leaving 6 bases between the germline ends. The CDR3 has 13 amino acids. Written as DNA, the CDR3 is TGTGCCAGCAGTTTAGCGACTCTCTACGAGCAGTACTTC. Translated: CASSLATLYEQYF.

This clonotype appeared many times. V and J are TRBV15 and TRBJ2-5; D uncertain. CDR1 is LNHNV, CDR2 YYDKDF, per germline (reference sequence). V was cut by 4 bases and J by 5 bases, with 8 bases left in between. The CDR3 covers 12 residues. In DNA form, the CDR3 reads TGTGCCACCAGCAAACCGGCTGAGACCCAGTACTTC. This gives the protein CATSKPAETQYF.

The sample holds a few counts of this clonotype. The rearrangement joins TRBV12-3 or TRBV12-4 to TRBJ2-5; the D gene is possibly TRBD2 (7 bases). The CDR3 length is 14 residues. V was cut by 10 bases and J by 4 bases, with 19 bases left in between. The CDR3 nucleotides are TGTGCCAACTCCAAGGGGGGGCCCCGAGAGACCCAGTACTTC. Protein product: CANSKGGPRETQYF.

For this clonotype: One base away lies a much larger clone, so this may be a sequencing read error. The CDR3 coding sequence is TGCGCCAGCAGCCAAGATAGGGCAAGGAATCAGCCCCAGCATTTT. This codes for CASSQDRARNQPQHF. This chain connects TRBV4-1 to TRBJ1-5; D not resolved. V was trimmed by 0 bases and J by 4 bases, leaving 10 bases between them. The germline V gene has CDR1 MGHRA and CDR2 YSYEKL. The CDR3 sequence is 15 residues long.

This clonotype was counted once. Given a much more abundant clone one base away, this may be a read error. This chain links TRBV20-1 with TRBJ2-3; D is ambiguous. The CDR3 covers 11 residues. Germline V gene data show CDR1 as DFQATT and CDR2 as SNEGSKA (reference sequence). Deletions cut 7 bases from V and 6 bases from J, with 11 bases between. The CDR3 DNA reads as TGCAGTGTCCAGTTCCCCGATACGCAGTATTTT. This translates into CSVQFPDTQYF.

This clonotype was observed at least ten times. The chain combines TRBV7-8 with TRBJ2-7, with TRBD2 identical over 7 bases. V dropped 3 bases and J dropped 4; count of bases not matched to a gene: 6. Germline CDR1 SGHVS, CDR2 FQNEAQ. The CDR3 totals 14 residues. CDR3: CASSFSPSGYEQYF. The CDR3 DNA follows: TGTGCCAGCAGCTTTTCGCCTAGCGGTTACGAGCAGTACTTC. Using reference TRBV7-8 and TRBJ2-7 for the parts outside the CDR3, the full variable domain is GAGVSQSPRYKVAKRGQDVALRCDPISGHVSLFWYQQALGQGPEFLTYFQNEAQLDKSGLPSDRFFAERPEGSVSTLKIQRTQQEDSAVYLCASSFSPSGYEQYFGPGTRLTVT.